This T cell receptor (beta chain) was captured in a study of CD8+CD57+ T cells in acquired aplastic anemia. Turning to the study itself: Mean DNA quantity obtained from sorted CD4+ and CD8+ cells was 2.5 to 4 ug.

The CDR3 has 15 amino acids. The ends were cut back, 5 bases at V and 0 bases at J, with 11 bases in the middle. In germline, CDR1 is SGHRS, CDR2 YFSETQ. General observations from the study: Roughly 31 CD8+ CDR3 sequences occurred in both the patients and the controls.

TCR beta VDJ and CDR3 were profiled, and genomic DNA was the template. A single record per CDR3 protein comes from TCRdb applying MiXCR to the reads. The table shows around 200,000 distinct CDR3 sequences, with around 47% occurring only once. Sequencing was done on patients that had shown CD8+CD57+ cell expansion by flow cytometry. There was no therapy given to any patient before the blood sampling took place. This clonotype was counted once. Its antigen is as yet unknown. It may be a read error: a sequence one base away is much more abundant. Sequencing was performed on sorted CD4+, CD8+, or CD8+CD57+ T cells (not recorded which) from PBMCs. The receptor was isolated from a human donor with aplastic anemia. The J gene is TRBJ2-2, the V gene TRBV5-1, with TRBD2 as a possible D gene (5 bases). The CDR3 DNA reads TGCGCCAGCAGTGCCGGGATAACGAACACCGGGGAGCTGTTTTTT. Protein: CASSAGITNTGELFF.